This T cell receptor beta chain was identified during a study of shared T cell receptors in the human thymus. The protocol was immunoSEQ multiplex PCR, while the TCRdb copy is restricted to in-frame clones and leaves out a portion. The table has roughly 700,000 clones, roughly 90% seen once. Trimming pared 4 bases from V and 3 bases from J, leaving 9 bases between. The germline V gene has CDR1 GTSNPN and CDR2 SVGIG (reference sequence). This CDR3 contains 12 residues. This sample also belongs to another study, concerning human thymus T cells. In that study: Thymic and blood repertoires seemed to show skewed V and J gene use.

V usage is TRBV30 and J usage is TRBJ1-1; tentatively, D is TRBD1 (5 bases). The receptor comes from a boy younger than two with a congenital heart defect. Sequenced material: thymocytes. The CDR3 sequence: CAWIAGHTEAFF. The CDR3 nucleotides read TGTGCCTGGATAGCGGGGCACACTGAAGCTTTCTTT.